This TCR beta chain was captured by sequencing in a study of shared T cell receptors in the human thymus (dated by TCRdb to the early 2020s). Background for the entire study: The study examined how self-reactive, shared T-cell receptor alpha chains are generated in the human thymus.

The germline ends are 14 bases apart after V is trimmed by 5 bases and J by 8 bases. The CDR3 runs 14 residues from the cysteine to the phenylalanine. This entry keeps only the CDR3 DNA: 42 bases, framed from base 1. For CDR1 and CDR2, the germline V gene lists SGHRS and YFSETQ. The library came from the immunoSEQ multiplex PCR assay. The table comes from immuneACCESS by way of TCRdb, which keeps in-frame sequences with V and J called. Part of the clones is missing from these tables; in studies checked, under half for an unresolved V gene and the rest for unknown reasons. For this sample the table gives tens of thousands of clones, of which 90% to 95% were detected only once. Less than 0.04% of the sample lies in the top ten. On this clone itself: Its cognate antigen has yet to be identified. No base quality values were provided; no much bigger clone lies one nucleotide off.

The chain couples TRBV5-1 to TRBJ1-6, with no reliable assignment of the D segment. Sequenced sample: thymocytes. The origin of this receptor is a human donor. The DNA sequence reads TGCGCCAGCAGACCGGGAACGAGTTATTCACCCCTCCACTTT. Its amino acids are CASRPGTSYSPLHF.